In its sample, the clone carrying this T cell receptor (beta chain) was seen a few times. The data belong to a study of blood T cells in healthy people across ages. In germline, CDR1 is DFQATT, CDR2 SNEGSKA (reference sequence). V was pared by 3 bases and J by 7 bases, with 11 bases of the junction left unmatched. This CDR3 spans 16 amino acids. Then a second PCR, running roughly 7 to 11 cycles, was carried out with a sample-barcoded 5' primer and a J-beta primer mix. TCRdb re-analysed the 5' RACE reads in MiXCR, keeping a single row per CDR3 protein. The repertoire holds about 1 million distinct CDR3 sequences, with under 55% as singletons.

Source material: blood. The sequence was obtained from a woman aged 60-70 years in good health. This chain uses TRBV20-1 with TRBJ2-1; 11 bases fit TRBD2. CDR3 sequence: CSASRTGLAVKNEQFF. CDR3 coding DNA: TGCAGTGCTAGTCGAACGGGACTAGCGGTAAAAAATGAGCAGTTCTTC.